This T cell receptor (beta chain) was sequenced in a study of radiotherapy plus CTLA-4 blockade in lung cancer. Some clones are missing from TCRdb's copy, which holds only in-frame ones; the method was immunoSEQ multiplex PCR. The table lists roughly 70,000 clones, roughly 84% of them singletons. General study points: Alongside interferon-beta, early blood T cell clone dynamics were reportedly the best predictor of response.

For this clone: Its antigen is unknown.

Germline V gene lookup returns CDR1 SGHRS and CDR2 YFSETQ. Deletions cut 0 bases from V and 0 bases from J, with 9 bases between. The CDR3 runs 15 residues. The source was peripheral blood, collected from a patient treated with radiotherapy plus ipilimumab. The origin of this receptor is a human donor with non-small cell lung cancer that progressed on radiotherapy plus ipilimumab. This chain uses TRBV5-1 with TRBJ1-1; perhaps TRBD1 as D (5 bases). The CDR3: CASSLGGTVNTEAFF. For the CDR3, the DNA is TGCGCCAGCAGCTTGGGGGGGACTGTGAACACTGAAGCTTTCTTT.